The 18 T cell receptor beta chains below come from one sample, sequenced in a study of T cell responses to AZD1222 COVID-19 vaccine. TCRdb's table, derived via immunoSEQ multiplex PCR, lists solely in-frame clones and lacks some. Of about 130,000 clones in the sample, about 89% were seen once. The specimen was peripheral blood, collected 28 days after the second AZD1222 dose. All receptors come from an adult who received the AZD1222 COVID-19 vaccine.

The chain couples TRBV5-6 to TRBJ1-2; D may be TRBD1 (5 bases). This CDR3 is built from 13 residues. V was clipped by 2 bases and J by 5 bases, with 10 bases between them. Germline assignment: CDR1 SGHDT and CDR2 YYEEEE. The CDR3 here is CASSFWGAYGYTF. The CDR3 coding sequence is TGTGCCAGCAGCTTTTGGGGCGCATATGGCTACACCTTC.

This clone was detected a few times. The chain has TRBV14 and TRBJ1-3; D gene uncertain. The germline gives CDR1 SGHDN, CDR2 FVKESK. This CDR3 has 13 residues. V lost 3 bases, J lost 0 bases, and 3 bases lay in between. The CDR3 is CASSQLSGNTIYF. The CDR3 DNA reads as TGTGCCAGCAGCCAGCTCTCTGGAAACACCATATATTTT.

The chain has TRBV11-2 and TRBJ1-2; 7 nucleotides align to TRBD1. The CDR3 loop spans 12 amino acids. Unmatched junction bases numbered 3, after V lost 5 bases and J lost 6 bases. CDR1 SGHAT and CDR2 FQNNGV come from the germline V gene. In DNA, the CDR3 is TGTGCCAGCAGCACCCAGGGGGATGGCTACACCTTC. Its protein is CASSTQGDGYTF.

This clone has only a few counts. The rearrangement links TRBV24-1 to TRBJ1-1; D is unclear. The germline V and J ends were trimmed by 5 bases and 6 bases, with 6 bases remaining between them. The length of the CDR3 is 11 residues. Germline assignment: CDR1 KGHDR and CDR2 SFDVKD. The CDR3 reads CATSGYAEAFF. In DNA form, the CDR3 reads TGTGCCACCAGTGGGTACGCTGAAGCTTTCTTT.

The V call is TRBV2, the J call TRBJ2-1; no clear D gene. This CDR3 region has 14 residues. In germline, CDR1 is SNHLY, CDR2 FYNNEI. The V end lost 3 bases, the J end lost 1 base, and 7 bases lay between the germline ends. Here the CDR3 DNA reads TGTGCCAGCAGTGATGACGGATCCTACAATGAGCAGTTCTTC. It is translated as CASSDDGSYNEQFF.

This clone was seen only once. The V call is TRBV7-9, the J call TRBJ1-3; D is undetermined. The CDR3 has 15 residues. Germline V gives CDR1 SEHNR, CDR2 FQNEAQ (reference sequence). Trimming pared 3 bases from V and 0 bases from J, leaving 9 bases between. The CDR3 nucleotides read TGTGCCAGCAGCTTTTCCGGAGGCTCTGGAAACACCATATATTTT. This sequence encodes CASSFSGGSGNTIYF.

This sequence joins TRBV3-1 (or the pseudogene TRBV3-2) and TRBJ2-3; D is possibly TRBD1 (5 bases). The germline V gene encodes CDR1 LGHDT and CDR2 YNNKEL (reference sequence). The V end lost 0 bases, the J end lost 4 bases, and 17 bases lay between the germline ends. The CDR3 has 17 residues. The CDR3 region has the DNA TGTGCCAGCAGCCAAGAAAGGGCAGGGTACAAGTCAGATACGCAGTATTTT. It specifies CASSQERAGYKSDTQYF.

The chain combines TRBV6-1 with TRBJ2-7, with a possible D match to TRBD1 (5 bases). CDR1 is MNHNS, CDR2 SASEGT, per germline. Trimming removed 1 base from V and 3 bases from J, with 10 bases in between. This CDR3 region has 14 residues. CDR3 residues: CASSEGPGNYEQYF. For the CDR3, the DNA is TGTGCCAGCAGTGAAGGCCCAGGGAACTACGAGCAGTACTTC.

The V and J genes are TRBV19 and TRBJ1-3, with D maybe TRBD1 (5 bases). Trimming pared 4 bases from V and 0 bases from J, leaving 10 bases between. This CDR3 is built from 15 residues. CDR1 and CDR2 (germline): LNHDA, SQIVND (reference sequence). The DNA for the CDR3 is TGTGCCAGTAGTAGAGGGACGGACTCTGGAAACACCATATATTTT. Its protein is CASSRGTDSGNTIYF.

This chain uses TRBV4-1 with TRBJ1-6; D gene unclear. This CDR3 has 16 amino acids. V shed 1 base and J shed 0 bases, with 7 bases lying between them. Germline CDR1 and CDR2: MGHRA and YSYEKL. This CDR3 reads CASSQASSSYNSPLHF. The CDR3 DNA reads as TGCGCCAGCAGCCAAGCTTCCAGCTCCTATAATTCACCCCTCCACTTT.

V and J are TRBV6-5 and TRBJ2-7, with D hard to call. V was trimmed by 0 bases and J by 2 bases, leaving 8 bases between them. The germline V gene encodes CDR1 MNHEY and CDR2 SVGAGI. CDR3 length equals 14 residues. The CDR3 DNA reads as TGTGCCAGCAGTTACTCGCCAAGGACCTACGAGCAGTACTTC. Its protein product is CASSYSPRTYEQYF.

The chain combines TRBV5-1 with TRBJ1-1; the D gene is possibly TRBD1 (5 bases). The CDR3 has 14 amino acids. V was cut by 3 bases and J by 5 bases, with 14 bases left in between. Per germline, CDR1 SGHRS and CDR2 YFSETQ. The CDR3 coding sequence is TGCGCCAGCAGCTCCGCTATGGGGGGGACTGAAGCTTTCTTT. Protein sequence: CASSSAMGGTEAFF.

V usage is TRBV18 and J usage is TRBJ1-2, with TRBD1 identical over 8 bases. Per the germline V gene, CDR1 is KGHSH and CDR2 is LQKENI. CDR3 length equals 17 residues. With 6 bases clipped from V and 3 bases from J, the junction kept 15 bases outside the gene matches. The CDR3 here is CASSNFPRTGSDYGYTF. The CDR3 DNA reads as TGTGCCAGCTCCAACTTCCCAAGGACAGGGTCGGACTATGGCTACACCTTC.

The chain has TRBV27 and TRBJ1-4; D might be TRBD1 (5 bases). The CDR3 has 15 residues. V was trimmed by 5 bases and J by 8 bases, leaving 18 bases between them. Germline CDR1 is MNHEY and CDR2 is SMNVEV (reference sequence). CDR3 amino acids: CASSPTWQGGEKLFF. The DNA of the CDR3 is TGTGCCAGCAGTCCCACGTGGCAGGGAGGGGAAAAACTGTTTTTT.

V and J are TRBV5-6 and TRBJ2-7; 8 nucleotides match TRBD1. Germline assignment: CDR1 SGHDT and CDR2 YYEEEE. The CDR3 covers 13 residues. After removal of 3 bases from V and 6 bases from J, the junction contained 5 bases not matched to a gene. The CDR3 is CASSSQGAGEQYF. CDR3 coding DNA: TGTGCCAGCAGCTCCCAGGGGGCGGGCGAGCAGTACTTC.

The chain recombines TRBV12-5 with TRBJ2-2, with 10 positions matching TRBD2. From germline, CDR1 is LGHNT and CDR2 FRNRAP. Germline trimming cut 2 bases from V and 7 bases from J; bases unmatched to any gene: 4. This CDR3 comprises 15 residues. The DNA of the CDR3 is TGTGCTAGTGGTTTGAGCGGGAGGGCTGGCGGGGAGCTGTTTTTT. Protein product: CASGLSGRAGGELFF.

The chain recombines TRBV7-9 with TRBJ2-3; 8 bases agree with TRBD1. The CDR3 is 15 amino acids. Germline V gene sequence: CDR1 SEHNR, CDR2 FQNEAQ (reference sequence). The junction had 4 bases not matched to a gene; V was cut back by 5 bases and J by 0 bases. The DNA of the CDR3 is TGTGCCAGCAGCAACAGGGGGAGTAGCACAGATACGCAGTATTTT. Its protein product is CASSNRGSSTDTQYF. The variable domain in full, completed from reference TRBV7-9 and TRBJ2-3, reads DTGVSQNPRHKITKRGQNVTFRCDPISEHNRLYWYRQTLGQGPEFLTYFQNEAQLEKSRLLSDRFSAERPKGSFSTLEIQRTEQGDSAMYLCASSNRGSSTDTQYFGPGTRLTVL.

V gene TRBV7-3 combines with J gene TRBJ2-5; 7 positions match TRBD2. The trim removed 5 bases at V and 4 bases at J, leaving 1 base unmatched. The V gene's germline CDR1 is SGHTA and CDR2 FQGTGA. This CDR3 is built from 12 residues. DNA for the CDR3: TGTGCCAGCAGCACGGGGGGAGAGACCCAGTACTTC. Translating gives CASSTGGETQYF.